This T cell receptor beta chain comes out of a study of blood T cells in healthy people across ages. In the study overall: There was about one barcoded beta molecule captured by template switching per two T cells.

Next came a second PCR, run for about 6 to 12 cycles, which used a sample-barcoded 5' primer along with a J-beta primer mix. Each cDNA was tagged by a template-switch adaptor containing 12 random nucleotides. TCRdb passed the 5' RACE reads through MiXCR, listing each CDR3 protein once. The data contain over 500,000 distinct CDR3 sequences, about 28% of them singletons. Trimming at V came to 7 bases and at J to 6 bases, leaving 16 bases not matched to a gene. Germline loops: CDR1 SQVTM, CDR2 ANQGSEA. The CDR3 has 15 amino acids. Total RNA amounts of at least 6 micrograms were extracted per sample. This clonotype was seen just once. Another study also made use of these data, one on T cells of mothers and their children. This second study says: Persistent microchimeric T cell clones were not found at ~100 per million sensitivity.

This clonotype originated in a boy aged 2 to 9 in good health. This chain connects TRBV29-1 to TRBJ2-3, with 7 bases fitting TRBD1. The material sequenced was blood. The CDR3 sequence: CSARDRSNLRDTQYF. The CDR3 DNA reads as TGCAGCGCAAGGGACAGATCGAATCTGCGGGATACGCAGTATTTT.